This T cell receptor beta chain was observed in a study of cytomegalovirus exposure and HLA in healthy donors. Notes on the study in general: TCR beta chains numbering roughly 150 were designated cytomegalovirus-associated.

CDR3 size: 15 residues. Germline V gene lookup returns CDR1 SGHTA and CDR2 FQGNSA. V lost 5 bases and J lost 4; bases outside the gene matches: 7. Worth noting for this clone: The antigen is not known.

Researchers ran the PCR with 60 Vbeta and 13 Jbeta primers. Sequencing was performed with immunoSEQ multiplex PCR; in TCRdb, only in-frame clones are kept and a portion is missing. Counted here are roughly 140,000 clones, under 75% occurring once; the ten biggest clones make up roughly 7%. V and J are TRBV7-2 and TRBJ1-1; 10 bases fit TRBD1. Material: PBMCs. The receptor comes from a woman aged 55-75 years in good health and CMV-seropositive. CDR3 in DNA: TGTGCCAGCAGCCCATGGACAGGGGGTTCCACTGAAGCTTTCTTT. Protein: CASSPWTGGSTEAFF. The entire variable domain, with the rest obtained from reference TRBV7-2 and TRBJ1-1, is as follows: GAGVSQSPSNKVTEKGKDVELRCDPISGHTALYWYRQSLGQGLEFLIYFQGNSAPDKSGLPSDRFSAERTGGSVSTLTIQRTQQEDSAVYLCASSPWTGGSTEAFFGQGTRLTVV.